This TCR beta chain emerged from a study of blood T cell repertoires in COVID-19 (dated by TCRdb to 2018 to 2020). About the investigation overall: Collaborator samples came from the United States, Italy and Spain and covered acute and convalescent phases of COVID-19. The material from the prospective study consisted of cDNA or gDNA derived from T cells, B-cell-depleted T cells, or PBMCs. The dataset comprised deeply sampled blood TCRbeta repertoires from subjects exposed to, actively infected with, or recovered from COVID-19. The repertoires were released in a freely available public database intended as a resource for research on the immune response to SARS-CoV-2. Samples were obtained from the ongoing ImmuneRACE study (first 160 participants) and from 1,000 to 1,500 subjects provided by 6 global collaborators. Nearly every sample came with metadata listing a de-identified subject ID, COVID-19 status, age in years and sex. Where available, HLA class I and class II types were obtained from metadata supplied by the sample provider rather than from assay-based typing.

Another Seattle source contributed samples from volunteer blood donors who had recovered from COVID-19. Whole blood was collected in K2EDTA tubes by collaborating institutions according to the institutions' own protocols. For TCRbeta analysis, collaborators shipped samples as frozen whole blood, isolated PBMCs, or DNA extracted from either of those sample types. Note on this clone: Its antigen is not yet known. Per-nucleotide qualities are absent, and no much larger clonotype sits a single base away.

In the germline V gene (reference sequence), CDR1 corresponds to GTSNPN and CDR2 to SVGIG. V and J lose 2 bases and 4 bases, and a span of 5 bases separates them. The CDR3 goes from the cysteine to the phenylalanine over 12 residues. The only DNA kept is the CDR3, 36 bases in frame from the first base. TCRbeta CDR3 regions were amplified from genomic DNA using the immunoSEQ Assay, a bias-controlled multiplex PCR. The authors' pipeline ran thus. Nucleated cell counts per sample were estimated from amplification of reference gene primers within the assay. To quantify the absolute abundance of each unique TCRbeta CDR3 rearrangement, sequence reads were collapsed and filtered. For each sample, productive Simpson clonality was calculated as the square root of Simpson's diversity index over productive rearrangements. In its TCRdb copy, this immuneACCESS table keeps in-frame sequences only and misses some clones. Where compared with another copy, unresolved V genes explain less than half of these, and the others have no known cause. V, J and clone size were drawn from that table, and D and trimming were deduced from the DNA. Recorded for this sample are under 300,000 clones; around 84% of them occurred a single time. 2% to 2.5% of the sample is in the top ten clones.

Points the paper makes about the study in general: The amount of clinical and demographic metadata varied by source and participant and was provided uncurated.

The chain is assembled from TRBV30 and TRBJ1-4, with no D gene named confidently. Source material: peripheral blood. The sequence derives from a man aged 40-55 years who had recovered from COVID-19. The CDR3 loop reads CAWSRSNEKLFF. The DNA is as follows: TGTGCCTGGAGTAGGAGTAATGAAAAACTGTTTTTT.